The 24 T cell receptor beta chains given below trace back to one sample, sequenced in a study of OX40 agonist ivuxolimab in advanced cancers. TCRdb keeps only in-frame clones here, not all; method: immunoSEQ multiplex PCR. The repertoire has under 25,000 clones, 70% to 90% of them found once; the top ten carry approximately 15%. The sequencing used CD4+ or CD8+ T cells sorted from blood, collected in a trial of the OX40 agonist ivuxolimab. These receptors all come from an adult with an advanced solid tumor such as melanoma, head and neck, liver or kidney cancer.

V usage is TRBV7-2 and J usage is TRBJ1-1; no firm D call. Germline-derived CDR1 and CDR2 are SGHTA and FQGNSA. V was trimmed by 3 bases and J by 6 bases, leaving 8 bases between them. The CDR3 extends over 12 amino acids. Here the CDR3 reads CASSLYGAEAFF. The CDR3, as DNA: TGTGCCAGCAGCTTGTATGGGGCTGAAGCTTTCTTT.

This rearrangement joins TRBV5-6 to TRBJ2-5; TRBD1 matches at 7 bases. V lost 0 bases to trimming and J lost 1 base; unmatched junction nucleotides: 6. This CDR3 spans 16 amino acids. Germline V lookup: CDR1 SGHDT, CDR2 YYEEEE. This CDR3 is CASSLVVRGIQETQYF. In DNA, the CDR3 is TGTGCCAGCAGCTTGGTAGTCAGGGGGATCCAAGAGACCCAGTACTTC.

The chain links TRBV7-8 to TRBJ2-2, with D tentatively TRBD2 (6 bases). From germline, CDR1 is SGHVS and CDR2 FQNEAQ. V lost 4 bases and J 5 bases, leaving 11 bases between the germline ends. This CDR3 region has 14 residues. The CDR3 protein is CASSSGTETGELFF. The CDR3 coding sequence is TGTGCCAGCAGCTCCGGGACTGAGACCGGGGAGCTGTTTTTT.

This clone showed up just once. V is TRBV19 and J is TRBJ2-2, with D possibly TRBD1 on 5 matching bases. V was pared by 7 bases and J by 2 bases, with 11 bases between. In germline, CDR1 is LNHDA, CDR2 SQIVND (reference sequence). The CDR3 contains 14 residues. This chain's CDR3 is CASTLTDNTGELFF. The CDR3, as DNA: TGTGCCAGTACATTGACAGATAACACCGGGGAGCTGTTTTTT.

The V call is TRBV5-1, the J call TRBJ2-3, with 14 bases that match TRBD2. The junction had 11 bases not matched to a gene; V was cut back by 0 bases and J by 2 bases. Germline loops: CDR1 SGHRS, CDR2 YFSETQ. This CDR3 has 20 amino acids. CDR3 protein: CASSLAGGPGLAGVTDTQYF. As DNA, the CDR3 is TGCGCCAGCAGCTTGGCCGGGGGACCGGGACTAGCGGGAGTCACAGATACGCAGTATTTT.

V and J are TRBV11-3 and TRBJ1-5; unclear D gene. The V gene lost 0 bases and the J gene lost 4 bases, with 4 bases spanning the gap. CDR3 size: 13 residues. Germline values: CDR1 SGHNT, CDR2 YENEEA. CDR3 loop: CASSLDGNQPQHF. CDR3 DNA sequence: TGTGCCAGCAGCTTAGATGGGAATCAGCCCCAGCATTTT.

The chain is built from TRBV27 and TRBJ1-1; TRBD1 agrees at 10 bases. CDR1 and CDR2 (germline): MNHEY, SMNVEV (reference sequence). There are 15 residues in the CDR3. Losses at the gene ends were 8 bases for V and 4 bases for J; bases not matched to a gene: 10. The DNA for the CDR3 is TGTGCCAGCGGACAGGGGGGGGGCGATCCCACTGAAGCTTTCTTT. Translated: CASGQGGGDPTEAFF.

The chain couples TRBV10-3 to TRBJ2-7; tentative D call: TRBD2 (6 bases). The CDR3 is 14 residues long. V lost 10 bases to trimming and J lost 0 bases, with 16 bases between them. In germline, CDR1 is ENHRY, CDR2 SYGVKD. CDR3 in amino acids: CATMHPGSSYEQYF. The DNA for the CDR3 is TGTGCCACCATGCACCCCGGGAGCTCCTACGAGCAGTACTTC.

This clone appeared a few times. The rearrangement joins TRBV4-1 to TRBJ1-6, with D unclear. The V gene lost 4 bases and the J gene lost 14 bases, with 12 bases spanning the gap. CDR1 and CDR2 (germline): MGHRA, YSYEKL. This CDR3 is 12 amino acids long. CDR3 residues: CASSPGGMALHF. Here the CDR3 DNA reads TGCGCCAGCAGCCCGGGAGGGATGGCCCTCCACTTT.

The J gene is TRBJ2-7, the V gene TRBV6-1; 9 bases agree with TRBD1. Trimming removed 6 bases from V and 4 bases from J; junction bases left unmatched: 7. The CDR3 length is 14 residues. Germline lookup yields CDR1 MNHNS and CDR2 SASEGT. The CDR3 region has the DNA TGTGCCAGCAGGGCAACAGGGGGCGGGTACGAGCAGTACTTC. Translation gives CASRATGGGYEQYF.

The chain carries TRBV11-2 and TRBJ2-3, with TRBD2 matching over 12 bases. The germline V gene has CDR1 SGHAT and CDR2 FQNNGV. V lost 3 bases, J lost 5 bases, and 6 bases stayed unmatched. The CDR3 is made up of 16 amino acids. The CDR3 loop reads CASSFLAGGLVDTQYF. The CDR3 nucleotides read TGTGCCAGCAGCTTCCTAGCGGGGGGGCTGGTAGATACGCAGTATTTT. The full variable domain, completed using reference TRBV11-2 and TRBJ2-3, is EAGVAQSPRYKIIEKRQSVAFWCNPISGHATLYWYQQILGQGPKLLIQFQNNGVVDDSQLPKDRFSAERLKGVDSTLKIQPAKLEDSAVYLCASSFLAGGLVDTQYFGPGTRLTVL.

This clone appeared once. The CDR3 DNA reads TGTGCCATCAGTGAGGGAATGGACTCTGGGGCCAACGTCCTGACTTTC. Its protein is CAISEGMDSGANVLTF. J is TRBJ2-6 and V is TRBV10-3, with D hard to call. V dropped 2 bases and J dropped 0 bases, with 8 bases sitting between them. CDR3 size: 16 residues. CDR1 is ENHRY and CDR2 is SYGVKD in the germline V gene.

The chain carries TRBV29-1 and TRBJ2-7; D is unclear. The CDR3 covers 11 residues. V was trimmed by 4 bases and J by 4 bases, leaving 8 bases between them. Germline CDR1 and CDR2: SQVTM and ANQGSEA. In DNA form, the CDR3 reads TGCAGCGTTGGTCAGAAATACGAGCAGTACTTC. This encodes CSVGQKYEQYF.

V is TRBV27 and J is TRBJ2-3; TRBD2 matches 16 bases. Germline CDR1 MNHEY, CDR2 SMNVEV (reference sequence). The V and J ends lost 3 bases and 5 bases, in that order; junction bases with no gene match: 8. The CDR3 totals 18 residues. CDR3 amino acids: CASSFGGLAGGPEDTQYF. The CDR3 nucleotides are TGTGCCAGCAGTTTCGGGGGACTAGCGGGGGGGCCCGAAGATACGCAGTATTTT.

The chain employs TRBV5-1 and TRBJ2-5; no clear D gene. V lost 4 bases to trimming and J lost 7 bases, with 11 bases between them. CDR3 size: 12 residues. CDR1 is SGHRS, CDR2 YFSETQ, per germline. The CDR3 DNA sequence: TGCGCCAGCAGCCCGGAGTCTGGGACCCAGTACTTC. Encoded protein: CASSPESGTQYF.

This chain uses TRBV23-1 with TRBJ1-5; 8 nucleotides line up with TRBD1. TRBV23-1 is an ORF, with its function uncertain. The CDR3 is 18 residues long. Unmatched junction bases numbered 11, after V lost 4 bases and J lost 0 bases. Here the CDR3 DNA reads TGCGCCAGCAGTCTCCTCCCGACAGGGGCCAATAGCAATCAGCCCCAGCATTTT. This codes for CASSLLPTGANSNQPQHF.

The chain recombines TRBV5-1 with TRBJ2-3, with D perhaps TRBD2 (5 bases). Germline CDR1 and CDR2: SGHRS and YFSETQ. The CDR3 has 14 amino acids. V lost 0 bases and J 0 bases, leaving 5 bases between the germline ends. This CDR3 is CASSLGTSTDTQYF. The CDR3 DNA is TGCGCCAGCAGCTTGGGGACTAGCACAGATACGCAGTATTTT.

The chain couples TRBV10-2 to TRBJ1-1; 8 bases align to TRBD1. Germline CDR1 reads WSHSY; CDR2 reads SAAADI. The CDR3 covers 14 residues. The J segment lost 5 bases and the V segment lost 3 bases, leaving 5 bases of the junction unmatched. CDR3 protein: CASSETGGATEAFF. DNA for the CDR3: TGCGCCAGCAGTGAAACAGGGGGAGCGACTGAAGCTTTCTTT.

V is TRBV19 and J is TRBJ1-2; D is unclear. V was cut by 4 bases and J by 4 bases, with 19 bases left in between. The CDR3 totals 16 residues. Per the germline V gene, CDR1 is LNHDA and CDR2 is SQIVND (reference sequence). The CDR3 here is CASSRRIAVPSYGYTF. CDR3 DNA sequence: TGTGCCAGTAGTAGACGTATAGCTGTTCCTTCCTATGGCTACACCTTC.

This clone has only one observation. The rearrangement links TRBV25-1 to TRBJ2-7; D ambiguous. Germline CDR1 and CDR2: MGHDK and SYGVNS. V was trimmed by 5 bases and J by 4 bases, leaving 15 bases between them. This CDR3 contains 14 residues. As DNA, the CDR3 is TGTGCCAGCAGTTACTTCGGCTTTGGTTACGAGCAGTACTTC. Amino acids: CASSYFGFGYEQYF.

The V and J genes are TRBV14 and TRBJ2-7; D might be TRBD2 (6 bases). This CDR3 is built from 18 residues. In germline, CDR1 is SGHDN, CDR2 FVKESK. The germline V and J ends were trimmed by 0 bases and 0 bases, with 18 bases remaining between them. In DNA, the CDR3 is TGTGCCAGCAGCCAAGATAGGCGTAGGCGGGGTAGCTCCTACGAGCAGTACTTC. This translates into CASSQDRRRRGSSYEQYF. The variable domain in full, completed from reference TRBV14 and TRBJ2-7, reads EAGVTQFPSHSVIEKGQTVTLRCDPISGHDNLYWYRRVMGKEIKFLLHFVKESKQDESGMPNNRFLAERTGGTYSTLKVQPAELEDSGVYFCASSQDRRRRGSSYEQYFGPGTRLTVT.

The sample holds a few counts of this clone. The gene calls are TRBV9 and TRBJ1-5, with TRBD1 identical over 7 bases. The CDR3 is made up of 15 amino acids. Germline-derived CDR1 and CDR2 are SGDLS and YYNGEE. V trimming: 0 bases; J trimming: 8 bases; junction bases outside the gene matches: 8. The CDR3 region has the DNA TGTGCCAGCAGCGTAGACGGGGCCAGGGGGGAGCCCCAGCATTTT. This sequence encodes CASSVDGARGEPQHF. Full variable domain (missing parts from reference TRBV9 and TRBJ1-5): DSGVTQTPKHLITATGQRVTLRCSPRSGDLSVYWYQQSLDQGLQFLIQYYNGEERAKGNILERFSAQQFPDLHSELNLSSLELGDSALYFCASSVDGARGEPQHFGDGTRLSIL.

The CDR3 loop reads CAIRGLGANYGYTF. The CDR3 DNA follows: TGTGCCATTCGAGGGCTGGGGGCTAACTATGGCTACACCTTC. This chain uses TRBV6-5 with TRBJ1-2; tentative D call: TRBD1 (5 bases). The V gene's germline CDR1 is MNHEY and CDR2 SVGAGI. The CDR3 contains 14 residues. V was pared by 10 bases and J by 0 bases, with 15 bases between.

The chain couples TRBV5-1 to TRBJ1-3; D call uncertain. The germline CDR1 and CDR2 sequences are SGHRS and YFSETQ. The CDR3 is 14 residues long. V was trimmed by 7 bases and J by 2 bases, leaving 13 bases between them. DNA for the CDR3: TGCGCCAGCTGCGAATTGGGTGCTGGAAACACCATATATTTT. It yields the protein CASCELGAGNTIYF.